This is a list of T cell receptor beta chains from one sample in a study of T cells in tumors after PD-1 blockade. This table comes from immunoSEQ multiplex PCR, and its TCRdb copy is limited to in-frame clones, with some not included. The data contain about 19,000 clones, around 85% of them singletons. The material was PBMCs, obtained after anti-PD-1 therapy. The receptors shown here come from a human donor with advanced basal cell or squamous cell carcinoma (not recorded which). Each CDR3 is given with its conserved first and last residue. The D gene is left open where the match is weak. Size values are once, few and many counts, or a class for expanded clones, and some rows have none.

TRBV28	.	.	TRBJ2-7	TGTGCCAGCAGTTTTCAGGGGATCTACGAGCAGTACTTC	CASSFQGIYEQYF
TRBV7-9	.	.	TRBJ1-1	TGTGCCAGCAGCGCTACTGTAGGTTTCTTT	CASSATVGFF
TRBV10-3	.	few	TRBJ2-2	TGTGCCATCAGAGCACAGGGAGCGAACACCGGGGAGCTGTTTTTT	CAIRAQGANTGELFF
TRBV3-1/TRBV3-2	.	.	TRBJ1-1	TGTGCCAGCAGCCCCCTGGGGGAATTCTTGAACACTGAAGCTTTCTTT	CASSPLGEFLNTEAFF
TRBV29-1	TRBD1	.	TRBJ1-5	TGCAGCGTACCCCTTAGGTGGACAGGGGCTCTAGAGGAGCATTTT	CSVPLRWTGALEEHF
TRBV4-1	TRBD2	.	TRBJ2-3	TGCGCCAGCAGCCAAGAACTAGCGGGAGGGCCAAGCACCGATACGCAGTATTTT	CASSQELAGGPSTDTQYF
TRBV6-6	.	.	TRBJ1-1	TGTGCCAGCAGAGCAGGGGCGGGGGACACTGAAGCTTTCTTT	CASRAGAGDTEAFF
TRBV7-2	.	.	TRBJ2-7	TGTGCCAGCAGCCTAACAGGGATTGGCGCCTACGAGCAGTACTTC	CASSLTGIGAYEQYF
TRBV5-5	.	.	TRBJ2-2	TGTGCCAGCAGCTTGACTCGGTGGACAGGGCGGGGGACCGGGGAGCTGTTTTTT	CASSLTRWTGRGTGELFF
TRBV12-3/TRBV12-4	.	.	TRBJ2-7	TGTGCCAGCAAGGGGGGAAGGCACGAGCAGTACTTC	CASKGGRHEQYF
TRBV6-6	.	.	TRBJ1-4	TGTGCCAGCAGGTCCGATTACCGGCAAAAACTGTTTTTT	CASRSDYRQKLFF
TRBV9	TRBD1	once	TRBJ2-7	TGTGCCAGCAGCCCATGGGACAGGGGAAGCGAGCAGTACTTC	CASSPWDRGSEQYF
TRBV11-3	.	once	TRBJ2-7	TGTGCCAGCAGCTCTCCCCGGGACGGAAGCTCAGGCGAGCAGTACTTC	CASSSPRDGSSGEQYF
TRBV5-8	.	.	TRBJ1-1	TGTGCCAGCAGCCGGATTTTGAACACTGAAGCTTTCTTT	CASSRILNTEAFF
TRBV5-6	.	.	TRBJ2-1	TGTGCCAGCAGCTTGGACCGGGGAGTCGGCGAGGAGTTCTTC	CASSLDRGVGEEFF
TRBV7-8	.	.	TRBJ2-5	TGTGCCAGCAGCTCCCTTTTGGGTTCCGAGACCCAGTACTTC	CASSSLLGSETQYF
TRBV5-1	TRBD2	.	TRBJ2-2	TGCGCCAGCAGCTTGGATACTAGCGGGGGGGCTCACACCGGGGAGCTGTTTTTT	CASSLDTSGGAHTGELFF
TRBV5-3	TRBD1	.	TRBJ1-1	TGTGCCAGAAGCTTAACAGGGGGTTGCACTGAAGCTTTCTTT	CARSLTGGCTEAFF
TRBV25-1	TRBD1	.	TRBJ2-1	TGTGCCAGCAGTGAATCTGACAGGGGGCTAGAGAATGAGCAGTTCTTC	CASSESDRGLENEQFF
TRBV2	.	.	TRBJ1-5	TGTGCCACTAAGGCTACTATTAATAGCAATCAGCCCCAGCATTTT	CATKATINSNQPQHF
TRBV3-1/TRBV3-2	.	.	TRBJ2-5	TGTGCCAGCAGCCAAGATCCGGCCAGGAAAGAGACCCAGTACTTC	CASSQDPARKETQYF
TRBV30	TRBD1	.	TRBJ1-5	TGTGCCTGGATCAACATCCGGGACAGGGTCCATAGGTATAGCAATCAGCCCCAGCATTTT	CAWINIRDRVHRYSNQPQHF
TRBV6-5	TRBD1	.	TRBJ1-3	TGTGCCAGCAGTCTACAGGGGGTAGGAAACACCATATATTTT	CASSLQGVGNTIYF
TRBV10-3	.	.	TRBJ2-1	TGTGCCATTAGAGGGGGGACCTACAATGAGCAGTTCTTC	CAIRGGTYNEQFF
TRBV5-8	.	.	TRBJ2-5	TGTGCCAGCAGCCCAAGACCGGGGGGCTGGGAGACCCAGTACTTC	CASSPRPGGWETQYF
TRBV4-1	.	.	TRBJ2-3	TGCGCCAGCAGCCAAGGCCTAGCGCGTACAGATACGCAGTATTTT	CASSQGLARTDTQYF
TRBV7-2	TRBD1	.	TRBJ2-1	TGTGCCAGCAGCTTTCGACAGGGATTCCGCAATGAGCAGTTCTTC	CASSFRQGFRNEQFF
TRBV6-5	.	few	TRBJ1-2	TGTGCCAGCAGTTACCGGGGAGGGGTAAGACATGGCTACACCTTC	CASSYRGGVRHGYTF
TRBV15	TRBD1	.	TRBJ1-1	TGTGCCACCAGCACCGCCCAGCTCTTCGGACAGGGAGGTGAAGCTTTCTTT	CATSTAQLFGQGGEAFF
TRBV7-9	.	.	TRBJ2-3	TGTGCCAGCAGCTTAGCGGTGGTAGGGAGCACAGATACGCAGTATTTT	CASSLAVVGSTDTQYF
TRBV3-1/TRBV3-2	.	.	TRBJ2-3	TGTGCCAGCAGCCAAAACCGACCAAATACGCAGTATTTT	CASSQNRPNTQYF
TRBV11-1	TRBD2	once	TRBJ2-5	TGTGCCAGCAGCTTAGGAGCGGGAGGACGGGCGGAGACCCAGTACTTC	CASSLGAGGRAETQYF
TRBV5-1	.	.	TRBJ2-7	TGCGCCAGTGGCAGGGGGGAATACGAGCAGTACTTC	CASGRGEYEQYF
TRBV29-1	TRBD1	.	TRBJ1-1	TGCAGTTCCCGCCCCGACAGGGTGGTGGACACTGAAGCTTTCTTT	CSSRPDRVVDTEAFF
TRBV19	.	.	TRBJ2-6	TGTGCCAGTAGTATGGTAGGGAGTGGGGCCAACGTCCTGACTTTC	CASSMVGSGANVLTF
TRBV19	TRBD1	few	TRBJ1-5	TGTGCCAGTAGTCGAGGACAGGGCAATCAGCCCCAGCATTTT	CASSRGQGNQPQHF
TRBV20-1	.	.	TRBJ2-3	TGCAGTGCCAGTAAGGAGGGACTCTTGGGAGATACGCAGTATTTT	CSASKEGLLGDTQYF
TRBV4-2	.	.	TRBJ1-5	TGTGCCAGCAGCCAAGATTGGTTAAGCAATCAGCCCCAGCATTTT	CASSQDWLSNQPQHF
TRBV3-1/TRBV3-2	.	.	TRBJ2-3	TGTGCCAGCAGCCCTTTAGCGGTGGGGGGCACAGATACGCAGTATTTT	CASSPLAVGGTDTQYF
TRBV5-8	TRBD1	.	TRBJ1-2	TGTGCCAGCACCTTGTCCAGGGGGGATGGCTACACCTTC	CASTLSRGDGYTF